In its sample, the clone carrying this TCR beta chain was seen once. The CDR3 loop spans 15 amino acids. The data were obtained in a study of patients and donors after allogeneic stem cell transplantation. Using its own MiXCR run on the RT-PCR reads, TCRdb lists one record per CDR3 protein. The sample records about 160,000 distinct CDR3 sequences, 30% to 45% being singletons. This chain uses TRBV21-1 with TRBJ2-7; the table's D call, TRBD1, was not checked against the DNA. TRBV21-1 is given as a pseudogene. This clonotype originated in a human donor who was either an allogeneic HSCT recipient or a stem cell or donor lymphocyte infusion donor (not recorded which). It is not recorded whose cells these are; they may come from a transplant donor. The source material was blood, either unsorted or a sorted T cell fraction (not recorded which). Here the CDR3 DNA reads TGTGCCAGCAGCAAAGACTGGACAGGGCCCTACGAGCAGTACTTC. The encoded protein is CASSKDWTGPYEQYF.